The clone carrying this T cell receptor (beta chain) showed up just a few times. As yet, its antigen is unknown. The sample is drawn from a study of vaccination and CD4 T cells after COVID-19. Whole-study context: The stimulating agents, overlapping spike peptides, came from SARS-CoV-2, HCoV-NL63, HCoV-OC43 and HCoV-229E. Cultures designated as controls were supplied with a CEFX pool, an HIV-1 Nef pool, or no peptide.

The Oncomine TCR Beta short-read assay was applied to DNA of cultured CD4+ T cells. In TCRdb, the PCR reads were re-called with MiXCR into one record per CDR3 protein. The sample holds roughly 8,900 distinct CDR3 sequences, less than 40% seen once. This CDR3 is built from 15 residues. J was trimmed by 7 bases and V by 3 bases; bases with no gene match: 8. Germline V gene data show CDR1 as MGHDK and CDR2 as SYGVNS. The treatment denotes: roughly ten-day PBMC culture with coronavirus spike peptide pools or control peptides (ViraFEST assay). It was with approximately 9.7 IU/ml IL-2 and roughly 10 ug/ml peptide pools that 1.8 million or so PBMCs per well were cultured.

Sequenced: cultured CD4+ T cells from blood. J is TRBJ1-2 and V is TRBV25-1; 10 bases align to TRBD1. This receptor was taken from a human donor with COVID-19. As DNA, the CDR3 is TGTGCCAGCAGTGATCGTGGACAGGGGGGAGGTGGCTACACCTTC. Protein product: CASSDRGQGGGGYTF.